This is a list of T cell receptor beta chains from one sample in a study of Ad26.COV2.S vaccination and SARS-CoV-2 variants. Clones were read by immunoSEQ multiplex PCR, and TCRdb kept only the in-frame ones, dropping some. The sample comprises hundreds of thousands of clones, roughly 90% of which are singletons, and around 1.5% rests with the top ten. The sequencing here drew on peripheral blood, taken in a trial of Ad26.COV2.S vaccine versus placebo. The receptors here all came from a person between 18 and 65 years old who received the Ad26.COV2.S COVID-19 vaccine or a placebo. Each CDR3 is given with its conserved first and last residue. D genes are given only for firm matches. Clone size is not always given. Where it is, it says once, few, many or a class for expanded clones.

V: TRBV6-5; size: .; D: .; J: TRBJ2-5; DNA: TGTGCCAGCAGTTTGATAGGGCAAGAGACCCAGTACTTC; CDR3: CASSLIGQETQYF
V: TRBV6-5; size: .; D: TRBD2; J: TRBJ2-7; DNA: TGTGCCAGCAGTTCGGGACTAGCGGGGGGCGAGCAGTACTTC; CDR3: CASSSGLAGGEQYF
V: TRBV14; size: few; D: .; J: TRBJ1-5; DNA: TGTGCCAGCAGCCAAGATGGGGACCAGCCCCAGCATTTT; CDR3: CASSQDGDQPQHF
V: TRBV11-2; size: .; D: .; J: TRBJ2-7; DNA: TGTGCCAGCAGCTTAGTATCGGCAGGCTACGAGCAGTACTTC; CDR3: CASSLVSAGYEQYF
V: TRBV24-1; size: once; D: TRBD1; J: TRBJ1-2; DNA: TGTGCCACCAGTGATTCAGACAGGGGGCCTAACTATGGCTACACCTTC; CDR3: CATSDSDRGPNYGYTF
V: TRBV5-8; size: few; D: TRBD1; J: TRBJ2-2; DNA: TGTGCCAGCAGCAGGGACAGGGCCGCTTTGGGGGAGCTGTTTTTT; CDR3: CASSRDRAALGELFF
V: TRBV14; size: .; D: .; J: TRBJ2-7; DNA: TGTGCCAGCAGCCGACGGCACTACGAGCAGTACTTC; CDR3: CASSRRHYEQYF
V: TRBV12-1; size: .; D: .; J: TRBJ2-3; DNA: TGTGCCAGCAGCCTCTCGCGGGTGGCTAGCGGGGAGCTCCCTAGCACAGATACGCAGTATTTT; CDR3: CASSLSRVASGELPSTDTQYF
V: TRBV16; size: .; D: TRBD1; J: TRBJ1-6; DNA: TGTGCCAGCAGCCAATCATCCCTCGGGACAGGGCGCAATTCACCCCTCCACTTT; CDR3: CASSQSSLGTGRNSPLHF
V: TRBV19; size: .; D: TRBD1; J: TRBJ2-3; DNA: TGTGCCAGTAGTCCCGGGACAGGGGTCCCCGATACGCAGTATTTT; CDR3: CASSPGTGVPDTQYF
V: TRBV7-3; size: .; D: TRBD2; J: TRBJ2-1; DNA: TGTGCCAGCAGCCGTGCTGGGACTAGCGGGGGTGATGAGCAGTTCTTC; CDR3: CASSRAGTSGGDEQFF
V: TRBV10-3; size: .; D: .; J: TRBJ2-2; DNA: TGTGCCATCAGGGGCAGCGTCTCGGGGGTCGGGGAGCTGTTTTTT; CDR3: CAIRGSVSGVGELFF
V: TRBV12-5; size: .; D: .; J: TRBJ1-5; DNA: TGTGCTAGTGGTTCTCCACCCGGACATTATAGCAATCAGCCCCAGCATTTT; CDR3: CASGSPPGHYSNQPQHF
V: TRBV3-1/TRBV3-2; size: .; D: .; J: TRBJ1-5; DNA: TGTGCCAGCAGCCAAGCCTTCAATCAGCCCCAGCATTTT; CDR3: CASSQAFNQPQHF
V: TRBV24-1; size: .; D: TRBD1; J: TRBJ2-3; DNA: TGTGCCACCAGTGATCCGATGGACAGGGGCCCTGGTACGCAGTATTTT; CDR3: CATSDPMDRGPGTQYF
V: TRBV29-1; size: .; D: .; J: TRBJ2-1; DNA: TGCAGCGTTGTAGTTAGAGTTACCTTCTCCTACAATGAGCAGTTCTTC; CDR3: CSVVVRVTFSYNEQFF
V: TRBV2; size: .; D: TRBD2; J: TRBJ2-1; DNA: TGTGCCAGCATAGCGGGGTACTCCTACAATGAGCAGTTCTTC; CDR3: CASIAGYSYNEQFF
V: TRBV9; size: .; D: .; J: TRBJ1-1; DNA: TGTGCCAGCAGCGTGGGGGGGCTGGGCACTGAAGCTTTCTTT; CDR3: CASSVGGLGTEAFF
V: TRBV11-2; size: .; D: .; J: TRBJ1-5; DNA: TGTGCCAGCAGCTTAGAACCAGACTATAGCAATCAGCCCCAGCATTTT; CDR3: CASSLEPDYSNQPQHF
V: TRBV7-8; size: .; D: .; J: TRBJ2-1; DNA: TGTGCCAGTATCGCGGTCAATGAGCAGTTCTTC; CDR3: CASIAVNEQFF
V: TRBV5-1; size: .; D: .; J: TRBJ1-2; DNA: TGCGCCAGCAGCCAGGTGGACTTTAACTATGGCTACACCTTC; CDR3: CASSQVDFNYGYTF
V: TRBV5-5; size: .; D: TRBD2; J: TRBJ2-5; DNA: TGTGCCAGCAGCACCGGACTAGCGGGAGGGCCGAGCCAAGAGACCCAGTACTTC; CDR3: CASSTGLAGGPSQETQYF
V: TRBV19; size: .; D: TRBD1; J: TRBJ1-2; DNA: TGTGCCAGTAGCGAAGGGGGCCGCTATGGCTACACCTTC; CDR3: CASSEGGRYGYTF